The 4 T cell receptor beta chains given below trace back to one sample, sequenced in a study of cytomegalovirus exposure and HLA in healthy donors. Here immunoSEQ multiplex PCR was the method, and the copy in TCRdb shows in-frame clones only, minus some. The table records hundreds of thousands of clones, approximately 87% of them present only once. Sequencing was carried out using PBMCs. All receptors come from a man aged 18 to 29 in good health and CMV-seronegative.

This clone has just a few counts. The genes are TRBV6-4 and TRBJ2-3; TRBD2 is a possible D gene (5 bases). Germline CDR1 MRHNA, CDR2 SNTAGT. Trimming took 0 bases from V and 4 from J, leaving 11 bases between them. The CDR3 is 15 amino acids. The CDR3 DNA reads as TGTGCCAGCAGTGACTCGGAAAGCGGTCCAGATACGCAGTATTTT. Amino acid sequence: CASSDSESGPDTQYF.

V and J are TRBV6-5 and TRBJ1-5; D gene ambiguous. The germline CDR1 and CDR2 sequences are MNHEY and SVGAGI. There are 14 residues in the CDR3. V lost 4 bases and J 5 bases, leaving 12 bases between the germline ends. The DNA for the CDR3 is TGTGCCAGCAGTTCCCCAACAAGTCATCAGCCCCAGCATTTT. Translation gives CASSSPTSHQPQHF.

In this sample, this clone turned up once. This rearrangement joins TRBV5-1 to TRBJ1-4, with 10 bases aligning to TRBD1. CDR1 and CDR2 (germline): SGHRS, YFSETQ. The V segment lost 4 bases and the J segment 5 bases; nucleotides outside the gene matches: 5. The CDR3 runs 15 residues. CDR3 residues: CASSLWTGGNEKLFF. CDR3 in DNA: TGCGCCAGCAGCCTATGGACAGGGGGGAATGAAAAACTGTTTTTT.

The chain links TRBV5-1 to TRBJ2-3; perhaps TRBD2 as D (7 bases). V lost 4 bases, J lost 7 bases, and 13 bases lay in between. Per germline, CDR1 SGHRS and CDR2 YFSETQ. CDR3 size: 13 residues. CDR3 nucleotide sequence: TGCGCCAGCAGCGCGGAGGGGGGGAATACGCAGTATTTT. Amino acid sequence: CASSAEGGNTQYF.